The clone carrying this T cell receptor (beta chain) appeared a few times. Its antigen is currently unknown. Sequence data for DNA of cultured CD4+ T cells were generated by the Oncomine TCR Beta short-read assay. Investigators isolated genomic DNA from cultured CD4+ T cells. TCRdb called the PCR reads again in MiXCR, with one record for every CDR3 protein. This table has tens of thousands of distinct CDR3 sequences, around 45% appearing once. This record comes from a study of vaccination and CD4 T cells after COVID-19. Across the whole study: Across the group, participants received two doses of either BNT162b2 or mRNA-1273 vaccine. Stimulation of the cells used overlapping spike peptide pools from SARS-CoV-2 and from the common cold coronaviruses HCoV-NL63, HCoV-OC43 and HCoV-229E.

Treatment indicated: roughly 10-day PBMC culture with coronavirus spike peptide pools or control peptides (ViraFEST assay). Antigen-specific T cells were expanded with peptide pools by ViraFEST, and TCRs were then sequenced. This CDR3 is built from 14 residues. The chain is built from TRBV23-1 and TRBJ2-7; no firm D call. TRBV23-1 is annotated as an ORF whose role is uncertain. This material consisted of CD4+ T cells from blood, cultured in vitro, taken before SARS-CoV-2 vaccination. This receptor was obtained from a human donor who received a COVID-19 vaccine. CDR3 sequence reads: CPTLTRNEPYEQYF. The CDR3 bases are TGCCCGACCCTGACACGGAACGAGCCCTACGAGCAGTACTTC.